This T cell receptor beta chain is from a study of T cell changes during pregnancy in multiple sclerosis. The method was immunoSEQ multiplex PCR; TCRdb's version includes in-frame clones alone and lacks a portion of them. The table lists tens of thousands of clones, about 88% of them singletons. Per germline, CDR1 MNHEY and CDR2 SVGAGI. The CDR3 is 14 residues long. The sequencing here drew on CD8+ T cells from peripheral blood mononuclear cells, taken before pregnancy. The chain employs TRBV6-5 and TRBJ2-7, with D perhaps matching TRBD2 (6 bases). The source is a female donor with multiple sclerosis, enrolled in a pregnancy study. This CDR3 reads CAPQGGWDSYEQYF. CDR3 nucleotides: TGTGCTCCTCAAGGAGGGTGGGACTCCTACGAGCAGTACTTC.